The rows below give T cell receptor beta chains drawn from one sample of a study of healthy donors' naive CD4 and CD8 T cells. TCRdb processed the reads anew with MiXCR; each CDR3 protein has one entry. Of some 190,000 distinct CDR3 sequences listed, around 70% were seen once; the top ten hold about 2.3%. The sequencing input was naive CD4+ and CD8+ T cells sorted from blood, pooled from several donors. Every receptor here comes from a pool of human donors in good health; the sample pools cells from several healthy donors. CDR3s include the opening cysteine and the closing phenylalanine or tryptophan.

TRBV5-6	TRBJ2-6	CASSLRPNSGANVLTF
TRBV6-6	TRBJ2-7	CASTSGAEYEQYF
TRBV6-5	TRBJ2-7	CASSSWGEVQYF
TRBV5-4	TRBJ1-2	CASSMGLPYGYTF
TRBV5-6	TRBJ2-7	CASSLYGTVAYEQYF
TRBV29-1	TRBJ2-3	CSVPGLAADTQYF
TRBV29-1	TRBJ2-1	CSPVEADYNEQFF
TRBV30	TRBJ2-2	CAWSRQGTGELFF
TRBV27	TRBJ1-2	CASSLSSRDRAFYGYTF
TRBV6-5	TRBJ2-7	CASSNTGTGIYEQYF
TRBV11-2	TRBJ1-1	CANSPGWSDHTEAFF
TRBV30	TRBJ1-5	CAWSAGAGSQPQHF
TRBV11-2	TRBJ1-2	CASSLKGGGGGTTYGYTF
TRBV29-1	TRBJ2-1	CSAGTSGANEQFF
TRBV29-1	TRBJ2-3	CSVERTDTQYF
TRBV4-3	TRBJ2-7	CASSQTPGVFYEQYF
TRBV27	TRBJ1-5	CASSDRGRQPQHF
TRBV27	TRBJ2-7	CASSLSLGKDRRLTYEQYF
TRBV19	TRBJ1-2	CASSQSTASPSNYGYTF
TRBV20-1	TRBJ2-7	CSASGSAEYEQYF
TRBV6-5	TRBJ2-1	CASSYSGEPPGFF
TRBV6-5	TRBJ2-1	CASKAGTGSYNEQFF
TRBV29-1	TRBJ2-7	CSVEGQGLAGGERYF
TRBV29-1	TRBJ2-5	CSVAGETQYF
TRBV12-3/TRBV12-4	TRBJ2-7	CASSLASGSYEQYF
TRBV29-1	TRBJ1-2	CSVEDRSYGYTF
TRBV6-8	TRBJ1-2	CASSGRWDYGYTF
TRBV6-2/TRBV6-3	TRBJ1-1	CASTFRQGNTEAFF
TRBV6-5	TRBJ2-3	CASRFRNDGQGTDTQYF
TRBV6-6	TRBJ2-7	CASRNSGRLEQYF
TRBV29-1	TRBJ2-3	CSVDKGPRTDTQYF
TRBV6-2/TRBV6-3	TRBJ2-1	CASSYSGYSEQFF
TRBV5-1	TRBJ2-3	CASSLETGGGVGTDTQYF
TRBV12-5	TRBJ2-7	CASGPTPGAYEQYF
TRBV6-5	TRBJ2-1	CASSMDRAAYNEQFF
TRBV20-1	TRBJ2-7	CSARPGTSTYEQYF
TRBV6-1	TRBJ1-2	CASRMPLGQRDANYGYTF
TRBV6-2/TRBV6-3	TRBJ1-2	CASRLNREAYGYTF
TRBV7-9	TRBJ2-1	CASSLMEDNEQFF
TRBV30	TRBJ2-3	CAWTPAGAVSTDTQYF
TRBV29-1	TRBJ2-1	CSVEDRTGSYNEQFF
TRBV29-1	TRBJ2-7	CSVEGTGVGSYEQYF
TRBV19	TRBJ2-7	CASKGRVAGEYEQYF
TRBV19	TRBJ2-3	CASSRKDVTDTQYF
TRBV29-1	TRBJ2-1	CSGRPGLASYNEQFF